The T cell receptor beta chain under discussion was sequenced for a study of Ad26.COV2.S vaccination and SARS-CoV-2 variants. On the study more broadly: Participant was drawn from the COV1001 Ad26.COV2.S trial arm.

TCRdb's table, derived via immunoSEQ multiplex PCR, lists solely in-frame clones and lacks some. The table shows more than 300,000 clones, with approximately 90% occurring only once. Trimming took 2 bases from V and 4 from J, leaving 11 bases between them. Germline CDR1 SGHTA, CDR2 FQGTGA. The CDR3 consists of 15 residues. Documented treatment: some 19 received Ad26.COV2.S at low or high dose, single or two shots; about 5 received placebo; per-sample allocation not given. All samples were drawn on day 63, counting from the first vaccine or placebo injection. The chain joins TRBV7-3 to TRBJ2-2; TRBD2 is a possible D gene (5 bases). This clonotype was sampled from a person aged 18 to 59 who received the Ad26.COV2.S COVID-19 vaccine or a placebo. This sample comprised peripheral blood, obtained in a trial of Ad26.COV2.S vaccine versus placebo. The CDR3 region has the DNA TGTGCCAGCAGCTTACAGGCGGGTGGCACCGGGGAGCTGTTTTTT. As protein: CASSLQAGGTGELFF.